This T cell receptor (beta chain) came from a study of molecular identifiers for immune sequencing clone quantification. Using its own MiXCR run on the PCR reads, TCRdb lists one record per CDR3 protein. The data show 35,000 to 40,000 distinct CDR3 sequences, about 18% seen once. Sorting recovered naive CD8 T cells on a CD8+CD4-CCR7+CD45RA+ profile. This clonotype was seen at least ten times. Trimming pared 0 bases from V and 5 bases from J, leaving 2 bases between. CDR1 and CDR2 from the germline V gene are GTSNPN and SVGIG (reference sequence). This CDR3 region has 10 residues. The gene calls are TRBV30 and TRBJ2-7; the D is unclear. Material: naive CD8+ T cells from blood, with Jurkat cell RNA spiked in. As to subset: FACS-sorted CD8+CD4-CCR7+CD45RA+ naive T cells. The clonotype originates from a human donor in good health. Some libraries in this study had Jurkat cell RNA spiked in. The CDR3 loop is CAWSVHEQYF. The DNA of the CDR3 is TGTGCCTGGAGTGTACACGAGCAGTACTTC.